Listed below are T cell receptor beta chains from one sample, sequenced in a study of chemoradiotherapy in HPV16-positive cancers. Generated by immunoSEQ multiplex PCR, the TCRdb table keeps only in-frame clones and is missing some. The table shows roughly 6,000 clones, with approximately 80% occurring only once. The material was tumor tissue, obtained from a patient who underwent chemoradiotherapy. These receptors were taken from a human donor with HPV-associated anogenital cancer. CDR3s include the opening cysteine and the closing phenylalanine or tryptophan. The order of the fields is clone size, D gene, V gene, J gene, CDR3 DNA, CDR3 protein. The D gene is left open where the match is weak. Size values are once, few and many counts, or a class for expanded clones, and some rows have none.

NA	NA	TRBV18	TRBJ1-1	TGTGCCAGCTCACCGGATCTCTCGGCCACTGAAGCTTTCTTT	CASSPDLSATEAFF
NA	NA	TRBV18	TRBJ2-3	TGTGCCAGCTCACCCCCGGCAGGCTACACAGATACGCAGTATTTT	CASSPPAGYTDTQYF
NA	TRBD1	TRBV5-1	TRBJ1-5	TGCGCCAGCAGCTCCGGGACAGCAAATCAGCCCCAGCATTTT	CASSSGTANQPQHF
NA	TRBD1	TRBV7-9	TRBJ1-1	TGTGCCAGCAGCTCACAGGGGGTAAGGGCTTTCTTT	CASSSQGVRAFF
NA	NA	TRBV18	TRBJ1-2	TGTGCCAGCTCAGTAACAGGAGGTCGCGGCTACACCTTC	CASSVTGGRGYTF
NA	NA	TRBV19	TRBJ1-1	TGTGCCAGTGGGGCGGCGAACACTGAAGCTTTCTTT	CASGAANTEAFF
NA	NA	TRBV11-2	TRBJ1-2	TGTGCCAGCAGCGGACAACAGGGCGTCGGCTACACCTTC	CASSGQQGVGYTF
few	NA	TRBV30	TRBJ1-1	TGTGCCTGGAGTTGGCAGGGGCTTGAAGCTTTCTTT	CAWSWQGLEAFF
NA	NA	TRBV11-2	TRBJ2-4	TGTGCCAGCACCTCCCTCGGGACCCCCAAAGACATTCAGTACTTC	CASTSLGTPKDIQYF
NA	NA	TRBV9	TRBJ1-2	TGTGCCAGCAGCGTAGCTGCAATCTCAGGGGATGGCTACACCTTC	CASSVAAISGDGYTF
NA	TRBD1	TRBV19	TRBJ2-7	TGTGCCAGTAAGAAAACCGGGACAGGGGACGAGCAGTACTTC	CASKKTGTGDEQYF
NA	NA	TRBV2	TRBJ2-3	TGTGCCAGCAGTGAAGCAAAGGTAACAGATACGCAGTATTTT	CASSEAKVTDTQYF
NA	TRBD2	TRBV6-6	TRBJ2-2	TGTGCCAGCGGACTAGCGGGGGGGCCAGGGACCGGGGAGCTGTTTTTT	CASGLAGGPGTGELFF
NA	NA	TRBV7-6	TRBJ1-6	TGTGCCAGCAGCGGACAGATCGATAATTCACCCCTCCACTTT	CASSGQIDNSPLHF
NA	NA	TRBV5-1	TRBJ1-5	TGCGCCAGCAGCTTGTCAGGGGAGAGCAATCAGCCCCAGCATTTT	CASSLSGESNQPQHF
NA	NA	TRBV7-8	TRBJ1-6	TGTGCCAGCAGCTTAGTTGTCTTGGGGAATTCACCCCTCCACTTT	CASSLVVLGNSPLHF
few	NA	TRBV11-2	TRBJ2-5	TGTGCCAGCAGCTTCGACGTCCAAGAGACCCAGTACTTC	CASSFDVQETQYF
NA	TRBD1	TRBV7-9	TRBJ1-6	TGTGCCAGCAGCTTAGCGGGGGGCAGGGGGGATTCACCCCTCCACTTT	CASSLAGGRGDSPLHF
NA	NA	TRBV7-8	TRBJ1-4	TGTGCCAGCAGCTTAGTACTGGGACACCTTGCAACTAATGAAAAACTGTTTTTT	CASSLVLGHLATNEKLFF
NA	TRBD1	TRBV6-1	TRBJ1-5	TGTGCCAGCAGCTACGGACAGGGAAACGATCAGCCCCAGCATTTT	CASSYGQGNDQPQHF
NA	TRBD2	TRBV4-2	TRBJ2-5	TGTGCCAGCAGCCAAGCGGGGGGGCCGATAGAGACCCAGTACTTC	CASSQAGGPIETQYF
NA	TRBD1	TRBV19	TRBJ1-4	TGTGCCAGTATCCCATCCGGGACAGCAAATGAAAAACTGTTTTTT	CASIPSGTANEKLFF
few	NA	TRBV5-4	TRBJ1-1	TGTGCCAGCAGCATGAGACTGGGAAACACTGAAGCTTTCTTT	CASSMRLGNTEAFF
few	TRBD1	TRBV5-1	TRBJ1-4	TGCGCCAGCAGCTCCGGACAGGGAGTAGGGGAAAAACTGTTTTTT	CASSSGQGVGEKLFF
NA	NA	TRBV7-8	TRBJ2-6	TGTGCCAGCAGCTTTAACACGGGCCGGTCCGGGGCCAACGTCCTGACTTTC	CASSFNTGRSGANVLTF
NA	NA	TRBV2	TRBJ2-1	TGTGCCAGCAAGACTGATGGGGTTTCCTTCTACAATGAGCAGTTCTTC	CASKTDGVSFYNEQFF
NA	NA	TRBV5-6	TRBJ1-2	TGTGCCAGCAGCTTGGGGGTAGGCTACACCTTC	CASSLGVGYTF
few	NA	TRBV14	TRBJ2-6	TGTGCCAGCAGCCCACTTGGCGGGTCTGGGGCCAACGTCCTGACTTTC	CASSPLGGSGANVLTF
NA	NA	TRBV7-2	TRBJ2-3	TGTGCCAGCAGCTTAGATGTAGATAAAGGGGATACGCAGTATTTT	CASSLDVDKGDTQYF
NA	NA	TRBV5-5	TRBJ1-2	TGTGCCAGCAGCCCGAGACCGACAGGCGTCTATGGCTACACCTTC	CASSPRPTGVYGYTF
NA	NA	TRBV7-2	TRBJ2-5	TGTGCCAGCAGCTTATCCCTACAGATCCAAGAGACCCAGTACTTC	CASSLSLQIQETQYF
NA	TRBD2	TRBV5-1	TRBJ2-3	TGCGCCAGCAGCTTGATAAGCGGGGGGGTAGAAACAGATACGCAGTATTTT	CASSLISGGVETDTQYF
NA	NA	TRBV19	TRBJ2-2	TGTGCCAGTAGTCAGCTGGTGGACACCGGGGAGCTGTTTTTT	CASSQLVDTGELFF
NA	TRBD1	TRBV23-1	TRBJ1-5	TGCGCCACCCCGGGACAGGGGTATCAGCCCCAGCATTTT	CATPGQGYQPQHF
NA	NA	TRBV7-9	TRBJ1-4	TGTGCCAGCAGCCCAGCCGGGGTTGACGGGGAAAAACTGTTTTTT	CASSPAGVDGEKLFF
large	NA	TRBV5-8	TRBJ2-5	TGTGCCAGCAGCTTGTTTCAGTCCCAAGAGACCCAGTACTTC	CASSLFQSQETQYF
NA	TRBD2	TRBV7-2	TRBJ2-1	TGTGCCAGCAGCTTAGATGGTAGCGGGGGGCACAATGAGCAGTTCTTC	CASSLDGSGGHNEQFF
NA	NA	TRBV5-1	TRBJ1-1	TGCGCCAGCAGCTTGGAAAGGCTGGGGGAAAGATGTTTCTTT	CASSLERLGERCFF
NA	NA	TRBV6-6	TRBJ1-6	TGTGCCAGCAGTGGCAATCCCACCGATAATTCACCCCTCCACTTT	CASSGNPTDNSPLHF
NA	TRBD1	TRBV5-1	TRBJ2-2	TGCGCCAGCAGCTTACCTCGGGACAGACCCAACACCGGGGAGCTGTTTTTT	CASSLPRDRPNTGELFF
NA	NA	TRBV5-8	TRBJ1-4	TGTGCCAGCATCCCTTCTCCGGGACACGAAAAACTGTTTTTT	CASIPSPGHEKLFF
once	TRBD1	TRBV6-6	TRBJ1-1	TGTGCCAGCAGACTAGGACAGGGGGCGCGGAGGACTGAAGCTTTCTTT	CASRLGQGARRTEAFF
NA	TRBD2	TRBV18	TRBJ2-3	TGTGCCAGCTCACCACCTAGCGGGGGGGCCACAGATACGCAGTATTTT	CASSPPSGGATDTQYF
NA	NA	TRBV19	TRBJ1-1	TGTGCCACGCAGGGTGGGGTCACTGAAGCTTTCTTT	CATQGGVTEAFF
NA	NA	TRBV7-2	TRBJ2-2	TGTGCCAGCAGCCCAATTAGGTCCGGGGAGCTGTTTTTT	CASSPIRSGELFF
NA	NA	TRBV2	TRBJ1-2	TGTGCCAGCAGTGAAAACGGGAGACTCACCTATGGCTACACCTTC	CASSENGRLTYGYTF
medium-sized	TRBD1	TRBV6-5	TRBJ2-7	TGTGCCAGCAGTCAGGACAGGGCCCCCTACGAGCAGTACTTC	CASSQDRAPYEQYF
NA	NA	TRBV4-1	TRBJ1-1	TGCGCCAGCAGCCAAGAGGCCAGGGACACTGAAGCTTTCTTT	CASSQEARDTEAFF
NA	TRBD1	TRBV29-1	TRBJ1-1	TGCAGCGTTGGGGACAGCCCCGAAGCTTTCTTT	CSVGDSPEAFF
NA	NA	TRBV5-1	TRBJ2-3	TGCGCCAGCAGCTTGGATTTGACGGGCACAGATACGCAGTATTTT	CASSLDLTGTDTQYF